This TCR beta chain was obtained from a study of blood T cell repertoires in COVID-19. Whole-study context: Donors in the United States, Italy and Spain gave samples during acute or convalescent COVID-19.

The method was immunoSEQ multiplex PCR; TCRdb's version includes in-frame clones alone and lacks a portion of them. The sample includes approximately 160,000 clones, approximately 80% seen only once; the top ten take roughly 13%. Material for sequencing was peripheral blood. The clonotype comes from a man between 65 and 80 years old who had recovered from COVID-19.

The CDR3: CASSEREDGKNIQYF. CDR3 nucleotides: TGTGCCAGCAGTGAACGGGAGGATGGCAAAAACATTCAGTACTTC. The chain has TRBV2 and TRBJ2-4; TRBD2 matches at 7 bases. V was pared by 2 bases and J by 3 bases, with 4 bases of the junction left unmatched. This CDR3 has 15 amino acids. CDR1 is SNHLY and CDR2 is FYNNEI in the germline V gene.